This T cell receptor (beta chain) derives from a study of cytomegalovirus exposure and HLA in healthy donors. General observations from the study: Some V segments could not be told apart, so they were left out, TRBV6-2 and TRBV6-3 among them. Under in vitro conditions, three CMV-associated chains were confirmed as specific for CMV antigens.

Although they were nominally healthy when sampled, donors likely had unrecorded immune exposures. The germline V gene encodes CDR1 MNHEY and CDR2 SMNVEV (reference sequence). V dropped 5 bases and J dropped 10 bases, with 11 bases sitting between them. This CDR3 comprises 11 residues. A multiplex PCR was run with 60 Vbeta primers and 13 Jbeta primers. Assay used: immunoSEQ multiplex PCR; TCRdb lists only in-frame clones, some missing. The sample includes 100,000 to 150,000 clones, around 84% of them seen just once. As concerns this clone: Its antigen is unidentified.

Sequenced: PBMCs. The V gene is TRBV27, the J gene TRBJ1-1; D ambiguous. This clonotype was obtained from a woman aged 40 to 50 in good health and CMV-seronegative. CDR3 nucleotides: TGTGCCAGCAGTAGTTTAGGAGGAGCTTTCTTT. Its protein product is CASSSLGGAFF.